This T cell receptor (beta chain) stems from a study of metastatic and nonmetastatic thyroid tumors. Study-level information: Repertoires were compared across blood and tumor or nodule tissue from malignant and benign thyroid patients.

Thyroid surgery was performed in patients who had received no treatment beforehand. This clone was seen a few times. Trimming cost V 4 bases and J 2 bases; bases outside gene matches: 8. The V gene's germline CDR1 is MNHNS and CDR2 SASEGT. CDR3 size: 16 residues. Per the original methods: The distant-metastasis classifier for papillary thyroid cancer was built from CDR3 differences across clinicopathological groups. TCRdb re-called the PCR reads through MiXCR. The V and J calls, along with clone size, are taken from TCRdb and not from the paper's own processing. The sample contains tens of thousands of clones, 20% of which appear only once.

The origin of this receptor is a female donor with papillary thyroid cancer or a benign thyroid nodule (not recorded which). Some clones in this sample may be carry-over from other donors' samples. What was sequenced was adjacent normal tissue. The chain combines TRBV6-1 with TRBJ1-5; 7 bases agree with TRBD1. The CDR3 loop reads CASSGDRAVGNQPQHF. In DNA, the CDR3 is TGTGCCAGCAGTGGAGACAGGGCGGTTGGCAATCAGCCCCAGCATTTT.